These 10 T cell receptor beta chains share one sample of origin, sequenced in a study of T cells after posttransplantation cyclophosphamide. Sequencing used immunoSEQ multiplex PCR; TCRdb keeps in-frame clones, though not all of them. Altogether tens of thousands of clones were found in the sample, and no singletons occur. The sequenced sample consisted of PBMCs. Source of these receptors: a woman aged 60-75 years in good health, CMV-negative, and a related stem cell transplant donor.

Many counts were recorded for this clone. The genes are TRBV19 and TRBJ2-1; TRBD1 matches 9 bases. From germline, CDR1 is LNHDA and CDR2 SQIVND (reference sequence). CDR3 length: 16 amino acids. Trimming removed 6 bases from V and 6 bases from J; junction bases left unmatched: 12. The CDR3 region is CASSGGTGGYGNEQFF. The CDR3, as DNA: TGTGCCAGTAGCGGGGGCACAGGGGGCTATGGCAATGAGCAGTTCTTC.

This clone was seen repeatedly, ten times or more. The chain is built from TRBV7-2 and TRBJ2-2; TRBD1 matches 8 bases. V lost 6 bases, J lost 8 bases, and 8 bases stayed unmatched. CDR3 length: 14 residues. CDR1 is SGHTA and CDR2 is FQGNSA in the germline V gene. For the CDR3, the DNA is TGTGCCAGCAGGTTCGGACAGGGCGATGGGGAGCTGTTTTTT. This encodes CASRFGQGDGELFF. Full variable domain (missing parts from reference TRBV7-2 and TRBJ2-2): GAGVSQSPSNKVTEKGKDVELRCDPISGHTALYWYRQSLGQGLEFLIYFQGNSAPDKSGLPSDRFSAERTGGSVSTLTIQRTQQEDSAVYLCASRFGQGDGELFFGEGSRLTVL.

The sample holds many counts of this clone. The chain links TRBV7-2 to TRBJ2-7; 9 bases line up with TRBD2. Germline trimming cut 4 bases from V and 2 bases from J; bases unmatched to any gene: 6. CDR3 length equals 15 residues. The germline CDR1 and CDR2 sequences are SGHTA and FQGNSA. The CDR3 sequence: CASSSPTSGAYEQYF. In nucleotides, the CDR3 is TGTGCCAGCAGCTCGCCGACTAGCGGCGCCTACGAGCAGTACTTC.

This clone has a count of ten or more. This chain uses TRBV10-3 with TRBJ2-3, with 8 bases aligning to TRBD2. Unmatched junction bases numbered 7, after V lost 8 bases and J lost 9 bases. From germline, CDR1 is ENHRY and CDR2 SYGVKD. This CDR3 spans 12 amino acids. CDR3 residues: CAIGLAGGTQYF. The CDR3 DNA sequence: TGTGCCATCGGACTAGCTGGGGGCACGCAGTATTTT.

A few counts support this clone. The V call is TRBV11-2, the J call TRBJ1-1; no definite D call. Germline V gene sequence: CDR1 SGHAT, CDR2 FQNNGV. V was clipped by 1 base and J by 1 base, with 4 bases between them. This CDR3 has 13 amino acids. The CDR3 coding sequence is TGTGCCAGCAGCTTAGGACAGAACACTGAAGCTTTCTTT. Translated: CASSLGQNTEAFF.

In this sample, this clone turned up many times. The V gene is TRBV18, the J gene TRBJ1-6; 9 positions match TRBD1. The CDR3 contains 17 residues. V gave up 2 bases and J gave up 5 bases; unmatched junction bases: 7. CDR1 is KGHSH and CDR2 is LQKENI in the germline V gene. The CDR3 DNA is TGTGCCAGCTCACCAACCGGGACAGGGTTAAATAATTCACCCCTCCACTTT. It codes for CASSPTGTGLNNSPLHF.

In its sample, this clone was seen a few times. CDR3 DNA: TGTGCCAGCAAGCGGACGCAAGCTTTCTTT. Translating gives CASKRTQAFF. The V and J genes are TRBV28 and TRBJ1-1; D unresolved. The CDR3 sequence is 10 residues long. Trimming shortened V by 7 bases and J by 9 bases, and 9 bases separated the two germline ends. Looked up from germline, CDR1 is MDHEN and CDR2 is SYDVKM.

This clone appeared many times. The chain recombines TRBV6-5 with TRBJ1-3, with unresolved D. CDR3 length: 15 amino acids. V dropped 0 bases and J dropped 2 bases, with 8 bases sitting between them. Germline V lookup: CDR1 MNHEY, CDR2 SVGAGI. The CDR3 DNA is TGTGCCAGCAGTTACTCTTCCGGGGCTGGAAACACCATATATTTT. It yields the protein CASSYSSGAGNTIYF.

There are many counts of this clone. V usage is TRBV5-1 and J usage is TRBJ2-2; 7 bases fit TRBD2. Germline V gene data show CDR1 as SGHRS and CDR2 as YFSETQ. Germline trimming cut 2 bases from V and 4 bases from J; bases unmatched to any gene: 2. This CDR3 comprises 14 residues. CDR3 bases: TGCGCCAGCAGCTTAAGCGGGGCCACCGGGGAGCTGTTTTTT. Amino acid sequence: CASSLSGATGELFF.

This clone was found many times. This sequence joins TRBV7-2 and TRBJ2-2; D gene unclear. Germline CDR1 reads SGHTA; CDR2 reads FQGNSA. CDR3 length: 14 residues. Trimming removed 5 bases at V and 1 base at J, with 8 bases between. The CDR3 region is CASSQGRNTGELFF. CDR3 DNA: TGTGCCAGCAGCCAAGGCCGGAACACCGGGGAGCTGTTTTTT. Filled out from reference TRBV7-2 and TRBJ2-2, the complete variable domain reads GAGVSQSPSNKVTEKGKDVELRCDPISGHTALYWYRQSLGQGLEFLIYFQGNSAPDKSGLPSDRFSAERTGGSVSTLTIQRTQQEDSAVYLCASSQGRNTGELFFGEGSRLTVL.